Included here is one TCR beta chain sequence, with context. Authors' data handling: Using reference gene primer amplification, nucleated cell counts were estimated. Libraries were prepared by immunoSEQ multiplex PCR; TCRdb keeps only in-frame clonotypes and omits some of them. That table furnishes V, J and clone size, whereas the DNA furnished D and trimming. This table has tens of thousands of clones, about 82% appearing once. These data originate in a study of blood T cell repertoires in COVID-19. Study information: Samples representing acute and convalescent COVID-19 were sourced from the United States, Italy and Spain. T cells, B-cell-depleted T cells, or PBMCs provided the cDNA or gDNA that served as material.

The J segment lost 5 bases and the V segment lost 1 base, leaving 11 bases of the junction unmatched. The CDR3 loop spans 18 amino acids. CDR1 SGHTA and CDR2 FQGNSA come from the germline V gene. The rearrangement joins TRBV7-2 to TRBJ2-5; 12 bases are shared with TRBD2. The receptor comes from a woman aged 55-69 years with acute or convalescent COVID-19. Sample: peripheral blood. The CDR3 region has the DNA TGTGCCAGCAGCTTAGTCGCTAGCGGGGGGGCCGGGGATGAGACCCAGTACTTC. Encoded protein: CASSLVASGGAGDETQYF.